Here is one T cell receptor beta chain with its context. V lost 3 bases to trimming and J lost 4 bases, with 13 bases between them. The CDR3 covers 15 residues. Per germline, CDR1 MNHEY and CDR2 SMNVEV (reference sequence). The data are from a study of T cell changes during pregnancy in multiple sclerosis. Assay used: immunoSEQ multiplex PCR; TCRdb lists only in-frame clones, some missing. The sample carries tens of thousands of clones, around 87% recorded once. The source is a female donor in good health, enrolled as a control in a pregnancy study. The sample in question was peripheral blood, obtained after pregnancy. V usage is TRBV27 and J usage is TRBJ2-1, with D unclear. The CDR3 is CASSFSAVSYNEQFF. DNA for the CDR3: TGTGCCAGCAGTTTCTCGGCGGTATCTTACAATGAGCAGTTCTTC.